Below are 3 T cell receptor beta chains sequenced from a single sample in a study of T-cell reconstitution after alpha-beta-depleted transplantation in children. As it was prepared, the TCRbeta library received unique molecular identifiers. TCRdb called the PCR reads again in MiXCR, with one record for every CDR3 protein. The repertoire consists of nearly 9,500 distinct CDR3 sequences, with about 14% occurring once and the leading ten covering 50% to 60%. This specimen was PBMCs, mostly from graft donor cells, taken 60 days after TCRalphabeta/CD19-depleted stem cell transplant. All receptors derive from a male patient younger than 18 who had a stem cell transplant for acute lymphoblastic leukemia, so the T cells may come from the graft donor.

The rearrangement joins TRBV3-1 to TRBJ2-7; 7 bases agree with TRBD2. With 0 bases clipped from V and 7 bases from J, the junction kept 12 bases outside the gene matches. This CDR3 is 16 amino acids long. The germline V gene has CDR1 LGHDT and CDR2 YNNKEL (reference sequence). The CDR3 nucleotides read TGTGCCAGCAGCCAAGATCCCCACAACCTCGGGGGGGAGCAGTACTTC. This translates into CASSQDPHNLGGEQYF.

CDR3 in amino acids: CASRWAGGVYNEQFF. CDR3 bases: TGCGCCAGCCGCTGGGCGGGGGGGGTTTACAATGAGCAGTTCTTC. The chain recombines TRBV5-1 with TRBJ2-1; TRBD2 matches at 9 bases. Germline V lookup: CDR1 SGHRS, CDR2 YFSETQ. The CDR3 contains 15 residues. V lost 7 bases to trimming and J lost 4 bases; unmatched junction nucleotides: 9.

The chain carries TRBV12-3 or TRBV12-4 and TRBJ1-2, with 7 bases lining up with TRBD1. The CDR3 sequence is 19 residues long. The trim removed 10 bases at V and 1 base at J, leaving 24 bases unmatched. CDR3 region: CAICLDGRGRQGYNYGYTF. DNA of the CDR3: TGTGCCATCTGTTTAGATGGCCGGGGAAGACAGGGCTATAACTATGGCTACACCTTC.